This T cell receptor beta chain was observed in a study of beta chain features in type 1 diabetes. General observations from the study: TCRB CDR3s were moderately but significantly shorter in Type 1 diabetes patients in all four CD4+ subsets.

Reverse transcribing all isolated RNA meant expressed TCRB transcripts were sequenced. Repertoires were generated with immunoSEQ multiplex PCR, while TCRdb's copy carries only in-frame clones and drops some. Seen here are 41,000 or so clones, 60% to 75% observed once, and the top ten hold around 1.7%. Turning to this clone: What it recognizes is unknown.

Germline lookup yields CDR1 SNHLY and CDR2 FYNNEI. V shed 6 bases, J shed 6 bases, and the junction held 9 bases outside the gene matches. This CDR3 contains 15 residues. Sample: Tregs from blood. The rearrangement links TRBV2 to TRBJ1-5, with 9 positions matching TRBD1. The sequence derives from a man under 40 with type 1 diabetes. Some clones in this sample may be carry-over from other donors' samples. The CDR3 DNA follows: TGTGCCAGCAGGGCGCCGGGACAGGGATTTCAGCCCCAGCATTTT. This gives the protein CASRAPGQGFQPQHF. The variable domain in full, with the rest retrieved from reference TRBV2 and TRBJ1-5, is EPEVTQTPSHQVTQMGQEVILRCVPISNHLYFYWYRQILGQKVEFLVSFYNNEISEKSEIFDDQFSVERPDGSNFTLKIRSTKLEDSAMYFCASRAPGQGFQPQHFGDGTRLSIL.